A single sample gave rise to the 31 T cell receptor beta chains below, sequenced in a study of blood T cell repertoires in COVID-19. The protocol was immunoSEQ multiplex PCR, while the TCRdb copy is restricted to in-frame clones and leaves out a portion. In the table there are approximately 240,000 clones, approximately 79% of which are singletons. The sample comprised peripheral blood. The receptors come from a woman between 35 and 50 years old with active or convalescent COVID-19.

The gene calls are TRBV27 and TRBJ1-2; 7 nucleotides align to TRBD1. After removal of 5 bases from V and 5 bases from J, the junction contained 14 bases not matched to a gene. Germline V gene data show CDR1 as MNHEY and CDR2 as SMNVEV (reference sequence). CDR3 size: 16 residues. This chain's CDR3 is CASSISSTGKLYGYTF. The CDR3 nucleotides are TGTGCCAGCAGTATCTCCTCGACAGGGAAGTTATATGGCTACACCTTC.

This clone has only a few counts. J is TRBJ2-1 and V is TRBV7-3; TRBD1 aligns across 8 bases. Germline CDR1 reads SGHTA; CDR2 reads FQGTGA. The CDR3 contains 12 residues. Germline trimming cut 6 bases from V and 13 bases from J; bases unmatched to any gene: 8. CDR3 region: CASSQDGTGQFF. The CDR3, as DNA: TGTGCCAGCAGTCAAGATGGGACAGGCCAGTTCTTC.

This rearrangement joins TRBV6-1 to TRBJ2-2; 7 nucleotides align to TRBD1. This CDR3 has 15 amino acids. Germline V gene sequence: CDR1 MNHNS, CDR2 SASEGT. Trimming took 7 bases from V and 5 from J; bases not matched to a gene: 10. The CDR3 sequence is CASKTGSGGTGELFF. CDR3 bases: TGTGCCAGCAAGACCGGGTCAGGGGGAACCGGGGAGCTGTTTTTT.

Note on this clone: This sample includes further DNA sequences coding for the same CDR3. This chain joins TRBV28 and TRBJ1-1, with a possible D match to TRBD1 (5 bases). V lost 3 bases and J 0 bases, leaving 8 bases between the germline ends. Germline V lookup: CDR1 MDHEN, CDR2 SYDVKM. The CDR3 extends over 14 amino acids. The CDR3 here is CASSLGGMNTEAFF. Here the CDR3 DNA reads TGTGCCAGCAGTTTGGGGGGGATGAACACTGAAGCTTTCTTT.

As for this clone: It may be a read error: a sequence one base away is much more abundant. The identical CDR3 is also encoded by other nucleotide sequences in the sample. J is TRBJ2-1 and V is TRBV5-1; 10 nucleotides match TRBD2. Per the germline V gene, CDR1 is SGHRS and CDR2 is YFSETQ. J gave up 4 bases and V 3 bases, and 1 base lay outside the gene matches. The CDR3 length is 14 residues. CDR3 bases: TGCGCCAGCAGCTCTAGCGGGGGTTACAATGAGCAGTTCTTC. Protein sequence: CASSSSGGYNEQFF. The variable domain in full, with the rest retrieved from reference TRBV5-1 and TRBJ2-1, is KAGVTQTPRYLIKTRGQQVTLSCSPISGHRSVSWYQQTPGQGLQFLFEYFSETQRNKGNFPGRFSGRQFSNSRSEMNVSTLELGDSALYLCASSSSGGYNEQFFGPGTRLTVL.

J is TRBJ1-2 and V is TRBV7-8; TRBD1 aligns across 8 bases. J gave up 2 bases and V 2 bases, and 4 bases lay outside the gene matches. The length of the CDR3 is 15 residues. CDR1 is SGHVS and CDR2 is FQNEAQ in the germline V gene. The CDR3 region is CASSLLTGGNYGYTF. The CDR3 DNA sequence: TGTGCCAGCAGCTTATTAACAGGGGGAAACTATGGCTACACCTTC.

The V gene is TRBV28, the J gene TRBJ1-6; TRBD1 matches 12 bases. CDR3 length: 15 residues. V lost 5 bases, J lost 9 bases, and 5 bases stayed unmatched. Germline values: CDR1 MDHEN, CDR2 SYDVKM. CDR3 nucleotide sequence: TGTGCCAGCAGTCCAGGGACAGGGGGCAGTTCACCCCTCCACTTT. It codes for CASSPGTGGSSPLHF.

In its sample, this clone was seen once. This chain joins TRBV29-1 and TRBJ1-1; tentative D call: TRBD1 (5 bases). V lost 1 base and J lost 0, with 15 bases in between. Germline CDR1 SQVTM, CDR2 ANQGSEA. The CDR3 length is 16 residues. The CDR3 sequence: CSVEGLVGVMNTEAFF. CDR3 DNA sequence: TGCAGCGTTGAAGGTTTAGTAGGGGTTATGAACACTGAAGCTTTCTTT.

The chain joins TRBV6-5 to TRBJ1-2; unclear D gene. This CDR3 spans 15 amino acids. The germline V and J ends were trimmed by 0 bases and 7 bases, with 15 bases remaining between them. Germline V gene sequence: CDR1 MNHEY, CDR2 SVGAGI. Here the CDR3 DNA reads TGTGCCAGCAGTTACTCGTCTACGGGTTGGTTTGGCTACACCTTC. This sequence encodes CASSYSSTGWFGYTF.

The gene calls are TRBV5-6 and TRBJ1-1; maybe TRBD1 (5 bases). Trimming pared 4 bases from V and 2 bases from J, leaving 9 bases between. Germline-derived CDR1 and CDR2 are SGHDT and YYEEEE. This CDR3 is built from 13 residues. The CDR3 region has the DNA TGTGCCAGCAGCACGGGACTTAACACTGAAGCTTTCTTT. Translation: CASSTGLNTEAFF.

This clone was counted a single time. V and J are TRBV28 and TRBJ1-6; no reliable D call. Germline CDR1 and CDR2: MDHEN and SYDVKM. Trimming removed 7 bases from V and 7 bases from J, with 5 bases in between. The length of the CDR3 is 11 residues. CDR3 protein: CASNRNSPLHF. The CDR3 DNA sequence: TGTGCCAGCAATCGGAATTCACCCCTCCACTTT.

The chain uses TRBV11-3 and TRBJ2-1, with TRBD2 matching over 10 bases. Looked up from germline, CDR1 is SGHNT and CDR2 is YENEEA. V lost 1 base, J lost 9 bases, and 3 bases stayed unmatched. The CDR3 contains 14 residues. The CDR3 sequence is CASSLGSSGSEQFF. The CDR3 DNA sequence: TGTGCCAGCAGCTTAGGCTCTAGCGGGAGTGAGCAGTTCTTC.

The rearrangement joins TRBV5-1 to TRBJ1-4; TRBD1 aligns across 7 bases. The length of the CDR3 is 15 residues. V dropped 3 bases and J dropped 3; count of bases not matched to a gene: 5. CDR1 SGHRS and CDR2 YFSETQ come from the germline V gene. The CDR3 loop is CASSYRGQPNEKLFF. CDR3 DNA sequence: TGCGCCAGCAGCTATAGGGGGCAGCCTAATGAAAAACTGTTTTTT. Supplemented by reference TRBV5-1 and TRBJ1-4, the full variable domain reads KAGVTQTPRYLIKTRGQQVTLSCSPISGHRSVSWYQQTPGQGLQFLFEYFSETQRNKGNFPGRFSGRQFSNSRSEMNVSTLELGDSALYLCASSYRGQPNEKLFFGSGTQLSVL.

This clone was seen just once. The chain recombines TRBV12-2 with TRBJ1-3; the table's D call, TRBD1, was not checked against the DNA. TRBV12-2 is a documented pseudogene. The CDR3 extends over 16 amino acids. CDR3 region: CASRFPDRRNGNTIYF. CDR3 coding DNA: TGTGCAAGTCGCTTCCCGGACAGACGAAATGGAAACACCATATATTTT.

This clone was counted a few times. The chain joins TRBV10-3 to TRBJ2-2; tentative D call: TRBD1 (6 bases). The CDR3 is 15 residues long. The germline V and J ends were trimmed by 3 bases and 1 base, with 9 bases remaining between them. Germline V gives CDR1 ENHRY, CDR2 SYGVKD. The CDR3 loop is CAISDGQMNTGELFF. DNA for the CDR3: TGTGCCATCAGTGACGGACAGATGAACACCGGGGAGCTGTTTTTT.

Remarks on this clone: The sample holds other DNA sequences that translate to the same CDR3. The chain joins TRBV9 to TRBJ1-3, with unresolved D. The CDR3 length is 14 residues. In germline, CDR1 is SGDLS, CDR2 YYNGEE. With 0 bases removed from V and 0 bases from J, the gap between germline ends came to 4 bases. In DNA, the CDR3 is TGTGCCAGCAGCGTAGGCAGCTCTGGAAACACCATATATTTT. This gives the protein CASSVGSSGNTIYF.

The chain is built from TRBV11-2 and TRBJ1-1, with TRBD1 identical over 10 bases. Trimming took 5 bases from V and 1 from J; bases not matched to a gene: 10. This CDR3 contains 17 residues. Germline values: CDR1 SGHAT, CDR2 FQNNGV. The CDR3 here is CASSLRDRGWGNTEAFF. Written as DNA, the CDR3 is TGTGCCAGCAGCCTCCGGGACAGGGGCTGGGGGAACACTGAAGCTTTCTTT.

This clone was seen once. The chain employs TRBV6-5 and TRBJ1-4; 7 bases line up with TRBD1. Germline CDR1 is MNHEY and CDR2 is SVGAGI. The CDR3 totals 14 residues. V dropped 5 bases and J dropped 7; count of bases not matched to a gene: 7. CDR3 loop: CASSQGQRFEKLFF. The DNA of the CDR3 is TGTGCCAGCAGTCAGGGACAGCGGTTTGAAAAACTGTTTTTT.

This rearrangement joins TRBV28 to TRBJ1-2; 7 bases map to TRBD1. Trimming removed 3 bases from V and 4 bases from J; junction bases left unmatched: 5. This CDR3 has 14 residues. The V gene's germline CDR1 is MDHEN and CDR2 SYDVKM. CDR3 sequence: CASSLGTEGYGYTF. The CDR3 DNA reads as TGTGCCAGCAGTTTGGGGACAGAGGGCTATGGCTACACCTTC.

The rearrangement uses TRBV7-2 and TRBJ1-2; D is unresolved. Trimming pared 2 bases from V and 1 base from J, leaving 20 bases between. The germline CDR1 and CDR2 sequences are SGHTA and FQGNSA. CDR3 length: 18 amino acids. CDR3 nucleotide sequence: TGTGCCAGCAGCTTATGGTCCGCGGAAACCCCCTATAACTATGGCTACACCTTC. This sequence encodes CASSLWSAETPYNYGYTF.

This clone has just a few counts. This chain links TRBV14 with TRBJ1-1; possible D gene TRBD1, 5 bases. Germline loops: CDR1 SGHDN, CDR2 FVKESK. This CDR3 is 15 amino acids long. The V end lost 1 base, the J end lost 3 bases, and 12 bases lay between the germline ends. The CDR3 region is CASSQVQGLYTEAFF. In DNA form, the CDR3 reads TGTGCCAGCAGCCAAGTCCAGGGCTTATACACTGAAGCTTTCTTT.

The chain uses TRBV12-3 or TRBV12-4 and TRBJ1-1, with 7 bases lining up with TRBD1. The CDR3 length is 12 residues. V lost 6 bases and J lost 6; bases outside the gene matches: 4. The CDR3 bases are TGTGCCAGCAGAAACAGGGGCGCTGAAGCTTTCTTT. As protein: CASRNRGAEAFF.

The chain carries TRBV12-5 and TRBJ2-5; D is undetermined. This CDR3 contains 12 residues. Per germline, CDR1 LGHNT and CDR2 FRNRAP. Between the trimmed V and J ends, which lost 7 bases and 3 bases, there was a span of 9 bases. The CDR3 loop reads CASAIEKETQYF. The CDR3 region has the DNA TGTGCTAGTGCTATAGAGAAAGAGACCCAGTACTTC.

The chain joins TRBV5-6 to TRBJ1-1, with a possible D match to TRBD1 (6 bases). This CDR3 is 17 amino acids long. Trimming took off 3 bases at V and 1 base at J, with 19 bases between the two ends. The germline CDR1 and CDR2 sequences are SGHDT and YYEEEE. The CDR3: CASSSDRPQAQNTEAFF. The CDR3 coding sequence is TGTGCCAGCAGCTCAGACAGGCCTCAAGCTCAGAACACTGAAGCTTTCTTT.

CDR3 sequence reads: CASGWIRWGQTLSSYEQYV. The CDR3 DNA reads as TGTGCTAGTGGTTGGATTAGATGGGGACAGACATTATCATCCTACGAGCAGTACGTC. V is TRBV12-5 and J is TRBJ2-7; 7 bases map to TRBD1. V lost 4 bases, J lost 1 base, and 19 bases stayed unmatched. CDR1 is LGHNT and CDR2 is FRNRAP in the germline V gene. There are 19 residues in the CDR3.

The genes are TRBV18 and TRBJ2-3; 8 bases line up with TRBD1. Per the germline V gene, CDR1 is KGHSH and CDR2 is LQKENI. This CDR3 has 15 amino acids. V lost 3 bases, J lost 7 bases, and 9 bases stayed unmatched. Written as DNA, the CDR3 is TGTGCCAGCTCACCCCCCAGGGGACAGGACAATACGCAGTATTTT. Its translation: CASSPPRGQDNTQYF.

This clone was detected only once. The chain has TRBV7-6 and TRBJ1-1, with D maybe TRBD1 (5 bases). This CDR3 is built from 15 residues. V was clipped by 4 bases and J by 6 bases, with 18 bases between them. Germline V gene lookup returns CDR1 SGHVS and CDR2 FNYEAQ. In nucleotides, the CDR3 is TGTGCCAGCAGCTCCCCTTGGGGCGTTAAACCTGAAGCTTTCTTT. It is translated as CASSSPWGVKPEAFF.

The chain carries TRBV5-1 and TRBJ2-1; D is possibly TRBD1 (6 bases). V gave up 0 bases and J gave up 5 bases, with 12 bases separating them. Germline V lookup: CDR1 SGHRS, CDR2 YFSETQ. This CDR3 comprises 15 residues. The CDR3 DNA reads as TGCGCCAGCAGCTTGGGGCAGGGGTTCCACAATGAGCAGTTCTTC. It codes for CASSLGQGFHNEQFF.

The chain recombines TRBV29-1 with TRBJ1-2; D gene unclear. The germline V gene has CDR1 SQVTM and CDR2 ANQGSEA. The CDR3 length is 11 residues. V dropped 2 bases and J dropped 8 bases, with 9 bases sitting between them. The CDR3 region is CSVEIAGGYTF. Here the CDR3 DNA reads TGCAGCGTTGAAATAGCCGGGGGCTACACCTTC.

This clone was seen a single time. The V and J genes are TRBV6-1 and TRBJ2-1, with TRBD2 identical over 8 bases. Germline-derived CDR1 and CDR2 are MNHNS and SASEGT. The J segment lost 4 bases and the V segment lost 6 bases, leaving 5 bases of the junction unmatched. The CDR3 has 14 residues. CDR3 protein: CASSLERGYNEQFF. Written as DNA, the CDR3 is TGTGCCAGCAGCCTAGAGCGGGGGTACAATGAGCAGTTCTTC.

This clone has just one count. The CDR3 loop reads CACLSGQGLNIQYF. CDR3 in DNA: TGTGCCTGCCTCTCGGGACAGGGCCTAAACATTCAGTACTTC. The gene calls are TRBV6-5 and TRBJ2-4, with 9 bases identical to TRBD1. CDR1 and CDR2 from the germline V gene are MNHEY and SVGAGI. V lost 11 bases, J lost 6 bases, and 11 bases stayed unmatched. The CDR3 has 14 residues.